A single T cell receptor (beta chain) is shown here with its context. What it binds is not known. The record originates from a study of T cell responses to AZD1222 COVID-19 vaccine. General observations from the study: CD4 TCRs linked to vaccination spanned spike, dominating at 160-218 and 743-854.

Libraries were prepared by immunoSEQ multiplex PCR; TCRdb keeps only in-frame clonotypes and omits some of them. The data contain 94,000 or so clones, about 90% of them singletons. Trimming took 8 bases from V and 0 from J, leaving 15 bases between them. CDR3 length equals 15 residues. Germline V gene sequence: CDR1 MDHEN, CDR2 SYDVKM. The sequence derives from an adult in good health. V and J are TRBV28 and TRBJ2-3; D may be TRBD2 (5 bases). The sequenced sample was peripheral blood, obtained on day 0 of AZD1222 vaccination. The CDR3 DNA is TGTGCCAGCTCGACCTCTAGCTCTAGCACAGATACGCAGTATTTT. Its protein is CASSTSSSSTDTQYF.